The sample holds a few counts of the clone carrying this T cell receptor (beta chain). No antigen is known for it. These data come from a study of beta chain features in type 1 diabetes. Across the whole study: All samples yielded around 98 million examined sorted cells. Points from the study as a whole: PCR might show a preference for shorter templates, equally across patients and controls. VDJ junctions in type 1 diabetes patients carried more deletions and fewer insertions.

Every isolated RNA sample was fully reverse transcribed, so sequencing captured expressed TCRB transcripts. Some clones are missing from TCRdb's copy, which holds only in-frame ones; the method was immunoSEQ multiplex PCR. The sample lists approximately 150,000 clones, roughly 10% occurring once. Via CD45RO/CCR7/CD25/CD127/CD95/CD27, cells of the CD4+ naive, central memory, regulatory and stem cell-like memory subsets were sorted. From germline, CDR1 is SNHLY and CDR2 FYNNEI. V lost 3 bases to trimming and J lost 4 bases, with 12 bases between them. The CDR3 is 14 residues long. Sequencing input: central memory CD4+ T cells from blood. The source is a woman aged 35 to 49 in good health. The genes are TRBV2 and TRBJ2-5, with D unclear. The CDR3 sequence is CASSDPRNRETQYF. The DNA for the CDR3 is TGTGCCAGCAGTGACCCCAGGAACCGAGAGACCCAGTACTTC.